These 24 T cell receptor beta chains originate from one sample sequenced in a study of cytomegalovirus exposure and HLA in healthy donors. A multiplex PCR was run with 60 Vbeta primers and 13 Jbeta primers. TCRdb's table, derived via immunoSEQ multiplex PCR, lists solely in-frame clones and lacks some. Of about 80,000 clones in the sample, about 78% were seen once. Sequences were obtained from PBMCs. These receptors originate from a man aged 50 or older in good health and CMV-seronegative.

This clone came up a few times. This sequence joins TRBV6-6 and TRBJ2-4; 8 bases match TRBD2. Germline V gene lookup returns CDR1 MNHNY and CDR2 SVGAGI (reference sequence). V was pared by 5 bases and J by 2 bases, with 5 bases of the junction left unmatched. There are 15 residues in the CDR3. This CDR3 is CASSPGGGTKNIQYF. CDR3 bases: TGTGCCAGCAGTCCCGGGGGGGGTACCAAAAACATTCAGTACTTC.

CDR3 residues: CASSSPHLGQGWANEKLFF. CDR3 DNA sequence: TGTGCCAGCAGTTCCCCCCACCTGGGACAGGGTTGGGCTAATGAAAAACTGTTTTTT. V gene TRBV28 combines with J gene TRBJ1-4, with 9 bases lining up with TRBD1. With 4 bases clipped from V and 3 bases from J, the junction kept 15 bases outside the gene matches. The germline V gene has CDR1 MDHEN and CDR2 SYDVKM. This CDR3 comprises 19 residues. The full variable domain, rest sourced from reference TRBV28 and TRBJ1-4, is DVKVTQSSRYLVKRTGEKVFLECVQDMDHENMFWYRQDPGLGLRLIYFSYDVKMKEKGDIPEGYSVSREKKERFSLILESASTNQTSMYLCASSSPHLGQGWANEKLFFGSGTQLSVL.

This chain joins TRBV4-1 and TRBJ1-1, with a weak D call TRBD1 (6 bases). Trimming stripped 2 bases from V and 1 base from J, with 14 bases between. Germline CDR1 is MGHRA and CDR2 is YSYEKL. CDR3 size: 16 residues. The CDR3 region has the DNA TGCGCCAGCAGCCAACATGGGGGCGGGTCGAACACTGAAGCTTTCTTT. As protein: CASSQHGGGSNTEAFF.

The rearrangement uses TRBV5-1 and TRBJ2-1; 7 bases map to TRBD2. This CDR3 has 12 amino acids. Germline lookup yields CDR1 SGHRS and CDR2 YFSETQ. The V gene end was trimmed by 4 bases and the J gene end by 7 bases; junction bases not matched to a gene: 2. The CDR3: CASSGEGNEQFF. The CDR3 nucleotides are TGCGCCAGCAGCGGGGAGGGGAATGAGCAGTTCTTC.

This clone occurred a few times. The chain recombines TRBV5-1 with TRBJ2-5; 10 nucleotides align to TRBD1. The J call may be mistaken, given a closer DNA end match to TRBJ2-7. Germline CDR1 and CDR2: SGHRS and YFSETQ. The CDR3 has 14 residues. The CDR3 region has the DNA TGCGCCAGCAGCTCGGGACAGGGGTCCTACGAGCAGTACTTC. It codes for CASSSGQGSYEQYF.

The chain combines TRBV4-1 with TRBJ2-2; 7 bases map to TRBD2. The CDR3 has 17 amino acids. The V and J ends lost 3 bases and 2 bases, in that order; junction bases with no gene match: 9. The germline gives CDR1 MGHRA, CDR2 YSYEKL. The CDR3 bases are TGCGCCAGCAGCCAGGTTATAGCGGGTCTCAACACCGGGGAGCTGTTTTTT. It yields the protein CASSQVIAGLNTGELFF.

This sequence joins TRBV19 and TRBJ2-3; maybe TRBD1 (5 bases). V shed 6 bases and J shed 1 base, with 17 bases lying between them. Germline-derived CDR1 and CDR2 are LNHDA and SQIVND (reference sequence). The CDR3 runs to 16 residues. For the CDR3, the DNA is TGTGCCAGTAGACGGGTGGGGCAGGGTGGCACAGATACGCAGTATTTT. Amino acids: CASRRVGQGGTDTQYF.

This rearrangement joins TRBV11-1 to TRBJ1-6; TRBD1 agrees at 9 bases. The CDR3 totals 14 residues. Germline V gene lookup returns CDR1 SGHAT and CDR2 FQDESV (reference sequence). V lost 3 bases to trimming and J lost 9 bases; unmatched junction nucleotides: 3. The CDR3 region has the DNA TGTGCCAGCAGCTTGGGACAGGGAGCTTCACCCCTCCACTTT. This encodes CASSLGQGASPLHF.

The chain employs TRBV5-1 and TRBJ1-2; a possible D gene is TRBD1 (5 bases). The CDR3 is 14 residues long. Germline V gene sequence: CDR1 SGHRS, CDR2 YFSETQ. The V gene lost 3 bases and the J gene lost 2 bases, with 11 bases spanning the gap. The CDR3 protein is CASSSPGLNYGYTF. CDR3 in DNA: TGCGCCAGCAGCTCCCCGGGACTCAACTATGGCTACACCTTC.

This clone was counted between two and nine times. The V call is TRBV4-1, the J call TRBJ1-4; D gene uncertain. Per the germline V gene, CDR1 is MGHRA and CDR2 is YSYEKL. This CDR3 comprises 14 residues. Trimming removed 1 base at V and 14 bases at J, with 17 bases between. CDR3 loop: CASSQAENSGRLFF. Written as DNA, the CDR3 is TGCGCCAGCAGCCAAGCCGAAAACAGTGGGAGGCTGTTTTTT.

The CDR3 coding sequence is TGTGCCAGTTCCCGACAGGGTTTGGGCAATCAGCCCCAGCATTTT. Its protein product is CASSRQGLGNQPQHF. The V gene is TRBV19, the J gene TRBJ1-5; the match to TRBD1 covers 7 bases. The CDR3 extends over 15 amino acids. Germline assignment: CDR1 LNHDA and CDR2 SQIVND (reference sequence). Losses at the gene ends were 8 bases for V and 2 bases for J; bases not matched to a gene: 9.

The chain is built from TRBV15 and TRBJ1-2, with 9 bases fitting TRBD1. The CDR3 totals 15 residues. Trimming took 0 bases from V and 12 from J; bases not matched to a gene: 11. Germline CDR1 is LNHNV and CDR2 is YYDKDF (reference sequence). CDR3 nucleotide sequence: TGTGCCACCAGCAGAGATGAGCCTGGGACAGGGAGTCACACCTTC. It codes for CATSRDEPGTGSHTF.

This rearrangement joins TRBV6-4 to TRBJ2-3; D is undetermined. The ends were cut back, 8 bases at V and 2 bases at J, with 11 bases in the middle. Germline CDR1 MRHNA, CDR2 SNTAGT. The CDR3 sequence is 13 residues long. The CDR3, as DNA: TGTGCCAGCGCTCTGCGGCCCACAGATACGCAGTATTTT. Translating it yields CASALRPTDTQYF.

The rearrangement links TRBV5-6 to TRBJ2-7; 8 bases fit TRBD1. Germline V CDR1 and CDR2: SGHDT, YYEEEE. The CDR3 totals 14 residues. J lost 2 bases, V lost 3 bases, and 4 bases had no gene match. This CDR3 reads CASSWTGSTYEQYF. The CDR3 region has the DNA TGTGCCAGCAGCTGGACAGGGTCCACCTACGAGCAGTACTTC.

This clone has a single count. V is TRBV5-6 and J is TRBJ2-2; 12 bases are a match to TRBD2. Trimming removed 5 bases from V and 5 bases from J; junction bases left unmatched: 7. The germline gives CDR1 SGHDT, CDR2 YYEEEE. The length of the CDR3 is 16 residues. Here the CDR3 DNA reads TGTGCCAGCAGAGCTAGCGGGGGGGCGGAGACCGGGGAGCTGTTTTTT. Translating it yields CASRASGGAETGELFF. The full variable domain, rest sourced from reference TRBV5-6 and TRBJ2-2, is DAGVTQSPTHLIKTRGQQVTLRCSPKSGHDTVSWYQQALGQGPQFIFQYYEEEERQRGNFPDRFSGHQFPNYSSELNVNALLLGDSALYLCASRASGGAETGELFFGEGSRLTVL.

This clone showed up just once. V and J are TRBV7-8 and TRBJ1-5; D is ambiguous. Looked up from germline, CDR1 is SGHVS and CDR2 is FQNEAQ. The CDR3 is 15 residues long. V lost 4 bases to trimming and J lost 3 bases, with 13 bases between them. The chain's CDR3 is CASSSLGGFNQPQHF. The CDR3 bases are TGTGCCAGCAGCTCCCTAGGCGGGTTCAATCAGCCCCAGCATTTT. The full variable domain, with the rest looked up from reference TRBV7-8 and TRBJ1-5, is GAGVSQSPRYKVAKRGQDVALRCDPISGHVSLFWYQQALGQGPEFLTYFQNEAQLDKSGLPSDRFFAERPEGSVSTLKIQRTQQEDSAVYLCASSSLGGFNQPQHFGDGTRLSIL.

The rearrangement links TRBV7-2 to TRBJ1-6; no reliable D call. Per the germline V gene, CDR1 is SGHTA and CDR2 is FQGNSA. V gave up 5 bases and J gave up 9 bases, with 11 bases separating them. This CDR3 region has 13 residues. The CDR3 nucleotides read TGTGCCAGCAGCCCCCTCTTCGGTTCACCCCTCCACTTT. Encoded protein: CASSPLFGSPLHF.

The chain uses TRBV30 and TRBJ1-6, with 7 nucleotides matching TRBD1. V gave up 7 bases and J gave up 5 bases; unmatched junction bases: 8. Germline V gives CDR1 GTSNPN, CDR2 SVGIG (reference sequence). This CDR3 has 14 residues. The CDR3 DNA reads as TGTGCCTCCAAGGGACAGCCCGATAATTCACCCCTCCACTTT. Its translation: CASKGQPDNSPLHF.

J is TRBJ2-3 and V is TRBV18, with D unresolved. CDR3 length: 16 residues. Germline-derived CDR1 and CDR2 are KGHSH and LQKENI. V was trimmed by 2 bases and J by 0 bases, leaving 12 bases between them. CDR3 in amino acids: CASSPFSLGSTDTQYF. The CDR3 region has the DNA TGTGCCAGCTCACCATTTAGCCTAGGAAGCACAGATACGCAGTATTTT.

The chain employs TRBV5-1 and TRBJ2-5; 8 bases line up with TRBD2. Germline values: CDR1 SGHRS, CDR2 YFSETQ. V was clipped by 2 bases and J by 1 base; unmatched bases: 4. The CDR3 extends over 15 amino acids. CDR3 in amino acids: CASSFGTRSQETQYF. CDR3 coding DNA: TGCGCCAGCAGCTTCGGGACTAGGTCCCAAGAGACCCAGTACTTC.

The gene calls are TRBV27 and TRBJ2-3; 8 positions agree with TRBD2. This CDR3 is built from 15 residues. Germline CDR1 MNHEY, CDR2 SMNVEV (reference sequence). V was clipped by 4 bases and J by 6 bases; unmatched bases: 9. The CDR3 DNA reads TGTGCCAGCAGTTCTCGTAGCGGGGCGAGGGATACGCAGTATTTT. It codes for CASSSRSGARDTQYF.

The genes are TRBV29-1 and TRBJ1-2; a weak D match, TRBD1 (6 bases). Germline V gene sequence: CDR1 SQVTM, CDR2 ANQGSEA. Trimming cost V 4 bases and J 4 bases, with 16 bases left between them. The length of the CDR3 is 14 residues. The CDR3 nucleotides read TGCAGCGTTGCGGGCGGGGGGCGAAGCTATGGCTACACCTTC. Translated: CSVAGGGRSYGYTF.

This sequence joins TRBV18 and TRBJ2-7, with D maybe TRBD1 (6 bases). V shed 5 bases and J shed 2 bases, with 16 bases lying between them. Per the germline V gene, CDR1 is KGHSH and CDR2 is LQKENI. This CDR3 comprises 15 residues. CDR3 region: CASSAKRDTPYEQYF. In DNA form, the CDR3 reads TGTGCCAGCTCAGCTAAACGGGACACCCCCTACGAGCAGTACTTC. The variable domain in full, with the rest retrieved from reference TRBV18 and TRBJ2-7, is NAGVMQNPRHLVRRRGQEARLRCSPMKGHSHVYWYRQLPEEGLKFMVYLQKENIIDESGMPKERFSAEFPKEGPSILRIQQVVRGDSAAYFCASSAKRDTPYEQYFGPGTRLTVT.

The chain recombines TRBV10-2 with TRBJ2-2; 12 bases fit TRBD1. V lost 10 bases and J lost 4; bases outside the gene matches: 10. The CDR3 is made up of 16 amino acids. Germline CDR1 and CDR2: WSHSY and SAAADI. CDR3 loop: CAITDRDRGRTGELFF. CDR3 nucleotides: TGCGCCATTACCGACCGGGACAGGGGGCGCACCGGGGAGCTGTTTTTT.